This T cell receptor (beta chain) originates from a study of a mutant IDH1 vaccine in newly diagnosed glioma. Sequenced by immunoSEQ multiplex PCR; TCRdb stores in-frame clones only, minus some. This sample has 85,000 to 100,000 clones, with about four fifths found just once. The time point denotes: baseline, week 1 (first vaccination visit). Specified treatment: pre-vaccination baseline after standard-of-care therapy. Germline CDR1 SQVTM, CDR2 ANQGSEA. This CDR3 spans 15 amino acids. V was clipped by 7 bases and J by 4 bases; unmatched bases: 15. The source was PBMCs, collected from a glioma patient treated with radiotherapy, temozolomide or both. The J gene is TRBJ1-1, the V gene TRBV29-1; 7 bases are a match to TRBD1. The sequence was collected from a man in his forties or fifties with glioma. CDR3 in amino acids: CSALRPNRGGTEAFF. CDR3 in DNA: TGCAGCGCCCTCAGGCCAAACAGGGGAGGCACTGAAGCTTTCTTT.